A single sample gave rise to the 15 T cell receptor beta chains below, sequenced in a study of CD8 T cells in Susac syndrome. Random hexamers were used to reverse transcribe the RNA input (about 0.5 to 1 ug). TCRdb reprocessed the immunoSEQ multiplex PCR reads via MiXCR and lists one record per CDR3 protein. The table records some 150,000 distinct CDR3 sequences, roughly 94% of them present only once. Material for sequencing was CD8+ T cells from PBMCs. Source of these receptors: a human donor with multiple sclerosis.

This chain joins TRBV14 and TRBJ1-6; TRBD1 agrees at 8 bases. V lost 0 bases, J lost 6 bases, and 4 bases stayed unmatched. The CDR3 is 16 amino acids. Looked up from germline, CDR1 is SGHDN and CDR2 is FVKESK. The DNA for the CDR3 is TGTGCCAGCAGCCAAGATCGCAGGGGGCCTAATTCACCCCTCCACTTT. Encoded protein: CASSQDRRGPNSPLHF.

V is TRBV3-1 and J is TRBJ2-5; D gene uncertain. Trimming pared 0 bases from V and 5 bases from J, leaving 7 bases between. Germline V gives CDR1 LGHDT, CDR2 YNNKEL (reference sequence). The CDR3 runs to 13 residues. The CDR3 nucleotides are TGTGCCAGCAGCCAAGATTCCCCGGAGACCCAGTACTTC. Its translation: CASSQDSPETQYF.

This clonotype was recorded once. The gene calls are TRBV30 and TRBJ2-7; a weak D match, TRBD2 (6 bases). V was trimmed by 3 bases and J by 0 bases, leaving 6 bases between them. This CDR3 spans 12 amino acids. Per the germline V gene, CDR1 is GTSNPN and CDR2 is SVGIG (reference sequence). The CDR3 region is CAWRRGSYEQYF. The CDR3, as DNA: TGTGCCTGGAGGCGGGGCTCCTACGAGCAGTACTTC.

The V gene is TRBV7-9, the J gene TRBJ2-5; TRBD1 agrees at 8 bases. The CDR3 contains 16 residues. Trimming cost V 5 bases and J 5 bases; bases outside gene matches: 13. CDR1 and CDR2 from the germline V gene are SEHNR and FQNEAQ (reference sequence). CDR3 sequence reads: CASSLTRSTGAETQYF. CDR3 bases: TGTGCCAGCAGCCTCACCCGATCGACAGGGGCGGAGACCCAGTACTTC.

This clonotype showed up just once. The genes are TRBV20-1 and TRBJ2-7, with 9 bases identical to TRBD1. This CDR3 has 15 amino acids. The germline gives CDR1 DFQATT, CDR2 SNEGSKA (reference sequence). V dropped 0 bases and J dropped 4; count of bases not matched to a gene: 7. In DNA form, the CDR3 reads TGCAGTGCTAGAGACTTACAGGGGGCGAATTACGAGCAGTACTTC. Protein product: CSARDLQGANYEQYF.

V and J are TRBV28 and TRBJ1-2; the D gene is possibly TRBD1 (5 bases). From germline, CDR1 is MDHEN and CDR2 SYDVKM. Trimming cost V 4 bases and J 4 bases, with 16 bases left between them. This CDR3 is built from 15 residues. CDR3 protein: CASSSVREASYGYTF. In DNA, the CDR3 is TGTGCCAGCAGTTCCGTCAGGGAAGCTAGCTATGGCTACACCTTC.

The chain employs TRBV19 and TRBJ2-4; D call uncertain. V was trimmed by 7 bases and J by 3 bases, leaving 7 bases between them. Germline CDR1 reads LNHDA; CDR2 reads SQIVND (reference sequence). There are 12 residues in the CDR3. CDR3 in DNA: TGTGCCAGTACTGGGGACAAAAACATTCAGTACTTC. The encoded protein is CASTGDKNIQYF.

This clonotype was detected once. The chain employs TRBV2 and TRBJ2-4, with 8 bases lining up with TRBD1. Looked up from germline, CDR1 is SNHLY and CDR2 is FYNNEI. V shed 6 bases, J shed 5 bases, and the junction held 0 bases outside the gene matches. The length of the CDR3 is 12 residues. The CDR3 DNA reads as TGTGCCAGCAGGACAGGGGAAAACATTCAGTACTTC. Translated: CASRTGENIQYF.

This clonotype was observed once. The chain is built from TRBV9 and TRBJ1-2; TRBD1 might be the D (5 bases). The CDR3 runs 14 residues. V lost 4 bases and J lost 4, with 14 bases in between. From germline, CDR1 is SGDLS and CDR2 YYNGEE. The CDR3 DNA is TGTGCCAGCAGCCCTCAGGGCTACTCCTATGGCTACACCTTC. It codes for CASSPQGYSYGYTF.

This chain uses TRBV19 with TRBJ2-5, with 9 positions matching TRBD1. Germline CDR1 and CDR2: LNHDA and SQIVND (reference sequence). V was pared by 11 bases and J by 5 bases, with 9 bases of the junction left unmatched. The CDR3 is 13 amino acids. This CDR3 reads CARRRDRVETQYF. The CDR3 coding sequence is TGTGCCCGACGACGGGACAGGGTGGAGACCCAGTACTTC.

This sequence joins TRBV7-9 and TRBJ2-7, with 11 bases aligning to TRBD1. CDR1 SEHNR and CDR2 FQNEAQ come from the germline V gene (reference sequence). With V trimmed by 6 bases and J by 7 bases, 8 bases remained unmatched. This CDR3 has 14 amino acids. CDR3: CASSPGTGGQEQYF. The CDR3 DNA sequence: TGTGCCAGCAGTCCGGGGACAGGGGGTCAAGAGCAGTACTTC. Drawing the rest from reference TRBV7-9 and TRBJ2-7, the complete variable domain is DTGVSQNPRHKITKRGQNVTFRCDPISEHNRLYWYRQTLGQGPEFLTYFQNEAQLEKSRLLSDRFSAERPKGSFSTLEIQRTEQGDSAMYLCASSPGTGGQEQYFGPGTRLTVT.

CDR3 nucleotides: TGTGCCAGCAGCCAAGATCCGGCGGGGGCAGAGAACACTGAAGCTTTCTTT. Encoded protein: CASSQDPAGAENTEAFF. V and J are TRBV4-2 and TRBJ1-1; perhaps TRBD1 as D (6 bases). The CDR3 loop spans 17 amino acids. The germline V gene has CDR1 LGHNA and CDR2 YNFKEQ. Trimming took 0 bases from V and 1 from J, leaving 15 bases between them.

V gene TRBV12-3 or TRBV12-4 combines with J gene TRBJ1-1, with D possibly being TRBD1 (5 bases). CDR3 length equals 14 residues. The ends were cut back, 3 bases at V and 8 bases at J, with 16 bases in the middle. The CDR3 DNA follows: TGTGCCAGCAGTTTGCCGGAGGGTAGGGGCGAAGCTTTCTTT. This encodes CASSLPEGRGEAFF.

The J gene is TRBJ2-1, the V gene TRBV20-1; the D gene is possibly TRBD2 (5 bases). Germline values: CDR1 DFQATT, CDR2 SNEGSKA (reference sequence). Trimming took off 0 bases at V and 4 bases at J, with 16 bases between the two ends. The CDR3 sequence is 16 residues long. CDR3 region: CSARDGLATSYNEQFF. The DNA of the CDR3 is TGCAGTGCTAGAGATGGGCTAGCAACATCGTACAATGAGCAGTTCTTC.

This chain uses TRBV7-9 with TRBJ1-1; D is uncertain. Looked up from germline, CDR1 is SEHNR and CDR2 is FQNEAQ (reference sequence). V lost 7 bases and J lost 0, with 12 bases in between. The CDR3 is made up of 14 amino acids. The DNA for the CDR3 is TGTGCCAGCAACGGAGGAGGGTTGAACACTGAAGCTTTCTTT. Protein sequence: CASNGGGLNTEAFF.